The sequence of this T cell receptor beta chain was determined in a study of CD8 T cells in ankylosing spondylitis. Overall study results and limits: Disease-linked clones bore a CD8+ phenotype and were relatively rare in peripheral blood.

The V gene's germline CDR1 is SSHAT and CDR2 FNYEAQ (reference sequence). V lost 2 bases to trimming and J lost 4 bases, with 6 bases between them. This CDR3 is built from 13 residues. From the 5' RACE reads, TCRdb called clonotypes with MiXCR, one entry per CDR3 protein. The sample shows some 240,000 distinct CDR3 sequences, roughly 25% of them seen only once. About this clonotype itself: Its matching antigen is unknown.

The chain carries TRBV7-7 and TRBJ1-5, with D hard to call. Sequencing was carried out using blood, either unsorted or a sorted T cell fraction (not recorded which). The clonotype comes from a male donor with ankylosing spondylitis or in good health (not recorded which). The CDR3 is CASSLSENQPQHF. The DNA for the CDR3 is TGTGCCAGCAGCTTATCCGAGAATCAGCCCCAGCATTTT.